There are a few counts of the clone carrying this T cell receptor beta chain. Its antigen remains unidentified. A single record per CDR3 protein comes from TCRdb applying MiXCR to the reads. The sample contains hundreds of thousands of distinct CDR3 sequences, about 24% of which appear only once. This specimen comes from a study of T cell repertoires in cytomegalovirus infection. Looking at the study overall: Indications of both CMV infection and matching HLA type were provided by public TCR beta signatures.

The CDR3 runs 14 residues. Germline V gene sequence: CDR1 LNHDA, CDR2 SQIVND (reference sequence). Trimming shortened V by 4 bases and J by 7 bases, and 14 bases separated the two germline ends. Findings of the study overall: HLA-C-restricted TCR beta clonotypes specific for CMV led the ex vivo response. Carriage of CMV together with the relevant HLA was identifiable through cumulative public TCR beta family frequency.

This clonotype was obtained from a human donor in good health (CMV status not recorded). Some clones in this sample may be carry-over from other donors' samples. The genes are TRBV19 and TRBJ2-1; D possibly corresponds to TRBD2 (7 bases). Sequenced input: CD8+ T cells from PBMCs. In nucleotides, the CDR3 is TGTGCCAGTAGTAAGGGGGGGCTCGGGAATGAGCAGTTCTTC. Amino acid sequence: CASSKGGLGNEQFF. Full variable domain (outside the CDR3, taken from reference TRBV19 and TRBJ2-1): DGGITQSPKYLFRKEGQNVTLSCEQNLNHDAMYWYRQDPGQGLRLIYYSQIVNDFQKGDIAEGYSVSREKKESFPLTVTSAQKNPTAFYLCASSKGGLGNEQFFGPGTRLTVL.